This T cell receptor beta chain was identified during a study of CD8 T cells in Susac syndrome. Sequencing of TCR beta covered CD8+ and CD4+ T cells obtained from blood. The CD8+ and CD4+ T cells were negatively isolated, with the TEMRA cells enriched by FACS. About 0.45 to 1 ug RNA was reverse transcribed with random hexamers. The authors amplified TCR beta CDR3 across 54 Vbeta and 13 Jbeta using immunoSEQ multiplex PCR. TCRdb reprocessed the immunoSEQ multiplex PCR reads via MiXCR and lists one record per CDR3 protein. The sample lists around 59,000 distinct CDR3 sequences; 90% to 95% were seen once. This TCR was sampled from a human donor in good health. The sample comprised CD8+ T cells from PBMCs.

CDR3 sequence (DNA): TGTGCCAGCAGGGGCGCAGGGAATCAGCCCCAGCATTTT. This encodes CASRGAGNQPQHF. The V gene is TRBV6-1, the J gene TRBJ1-5; D might be TRBD1 (5 bases). Between the trimmed V and J ends, which lost 6 bases and 4 bases, there was a span of 10 bases. This CDR3 has 13 amino acids. Germline CDR1 is MNHNS and CDR2 is SASEGT.